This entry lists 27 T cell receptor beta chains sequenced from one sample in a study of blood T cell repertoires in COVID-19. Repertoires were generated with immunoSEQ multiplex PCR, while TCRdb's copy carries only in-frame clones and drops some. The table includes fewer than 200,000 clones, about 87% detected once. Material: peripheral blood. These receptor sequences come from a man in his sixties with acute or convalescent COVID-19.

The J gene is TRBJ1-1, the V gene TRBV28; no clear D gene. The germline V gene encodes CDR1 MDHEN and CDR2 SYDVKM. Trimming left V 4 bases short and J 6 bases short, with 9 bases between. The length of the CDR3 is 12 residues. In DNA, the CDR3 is TGTGCCAGCAGTTCTACCCTTTCTGAAGCTTTCTTT. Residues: CASSSTLSEAFF. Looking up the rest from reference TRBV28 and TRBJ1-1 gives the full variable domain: DVKVTQSSRYLVKRTGEKVFLECVQDMDHENMFWYRQDPGLGLRLIYFSYDVKMKEKGDIPEGYSVSREKKERFSLILESASTNQTSMYLCASSSTLSEAFFGQGTRLTVV.

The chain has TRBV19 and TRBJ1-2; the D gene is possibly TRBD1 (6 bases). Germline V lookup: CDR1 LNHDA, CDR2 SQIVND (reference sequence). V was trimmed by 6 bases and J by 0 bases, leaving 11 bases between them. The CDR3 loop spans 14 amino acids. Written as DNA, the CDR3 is TGTGCCAGTAGGGACAGACCTTCTAACTATGGCTACACCTTC. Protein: CASRDRPSNYGYTF.

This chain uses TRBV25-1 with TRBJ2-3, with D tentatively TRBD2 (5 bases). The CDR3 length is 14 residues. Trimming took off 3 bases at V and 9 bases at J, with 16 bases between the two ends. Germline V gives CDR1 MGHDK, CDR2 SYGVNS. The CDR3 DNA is TGTGCCAGCAGTGAGGCGGGCTCTATGGAGACGCAGTATTTT. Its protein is CASSEAGSMETQYF.

DNA of the CDR3: TGTGCCAGCAGCCTGGGAGACAGGCCGCACTATGGCTACACCTTC. Encoded protein: CASSLGDRPHYGYTF. V usage is TRBV11-2 and J usage is TRBJ1-2; D perhaps matches TRBD1 (6 bases). CDR3 length: 15 residues. With 5 bases removed from V and 3 bases from J, the gap between germline ends came to 16 bases. Germline lookup yields CDR1 SGHAT and CDR2 FQNNGV.

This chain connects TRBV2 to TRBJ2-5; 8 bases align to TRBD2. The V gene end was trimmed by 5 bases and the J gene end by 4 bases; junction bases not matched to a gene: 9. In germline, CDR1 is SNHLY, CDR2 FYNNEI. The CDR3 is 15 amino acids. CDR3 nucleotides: TGTGCCAGCAGTTCCACGGGGGGGCTACTAGAGACCCAGTACTTC. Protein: CASSSTGGLLETQYF. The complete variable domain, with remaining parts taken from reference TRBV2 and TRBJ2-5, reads EPEVTQTPSHQVTQMGQEVILRCVPISNHLYFYWYRQILGQKVEFLVSFYNNEISEKSEIFDDQFSVERPDGSNFTLKIRSTKLEDSAMYFCASSSTGGLLETQYFGPGTRLLVL.

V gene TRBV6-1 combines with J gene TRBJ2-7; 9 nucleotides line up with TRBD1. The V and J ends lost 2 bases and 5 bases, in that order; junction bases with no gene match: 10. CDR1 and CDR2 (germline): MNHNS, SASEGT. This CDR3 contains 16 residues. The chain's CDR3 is CASSEFNRGLYNEQYV. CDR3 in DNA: TGTGCCAGCAGTGAATTTAACAGGGGGCTGTATAACGAGCAGTACGTC.

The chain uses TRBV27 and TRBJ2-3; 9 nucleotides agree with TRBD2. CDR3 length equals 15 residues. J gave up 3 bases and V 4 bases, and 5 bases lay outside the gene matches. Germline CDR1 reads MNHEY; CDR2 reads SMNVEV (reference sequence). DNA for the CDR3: TGTGCCAGCAGTTCTTTAGCGGGAGTGACAGATACGCAGTATTTT. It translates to CASSSLAGVTDTQYF.

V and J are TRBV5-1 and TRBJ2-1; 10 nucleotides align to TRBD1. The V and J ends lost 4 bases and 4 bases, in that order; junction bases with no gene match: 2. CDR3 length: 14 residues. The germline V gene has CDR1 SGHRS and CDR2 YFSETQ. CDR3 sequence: CASSPGQGYNEQFF. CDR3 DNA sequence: TGCGCCAGCAGCCCGGGACAGGGGTACAATGAGCAGTTCTTC.

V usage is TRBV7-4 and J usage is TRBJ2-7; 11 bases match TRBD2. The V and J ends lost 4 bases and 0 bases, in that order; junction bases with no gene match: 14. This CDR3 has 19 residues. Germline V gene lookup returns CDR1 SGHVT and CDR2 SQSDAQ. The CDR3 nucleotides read TGTGCCAGCAGCTCTTTTTCCGGGACTAGCGGAGGGAGCTCCTACGAGCAGTACTTC. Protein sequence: CASSSFSGTSGGSSYEQYF.

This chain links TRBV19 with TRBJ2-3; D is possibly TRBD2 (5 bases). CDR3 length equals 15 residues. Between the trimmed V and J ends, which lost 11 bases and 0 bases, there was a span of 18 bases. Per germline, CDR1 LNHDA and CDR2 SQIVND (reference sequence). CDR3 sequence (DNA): TGTGCCTCTAGGGTGGCTAGCTTAAGCACAGATACGCAGTATTTT. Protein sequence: CASRVASLSTDTQYF.

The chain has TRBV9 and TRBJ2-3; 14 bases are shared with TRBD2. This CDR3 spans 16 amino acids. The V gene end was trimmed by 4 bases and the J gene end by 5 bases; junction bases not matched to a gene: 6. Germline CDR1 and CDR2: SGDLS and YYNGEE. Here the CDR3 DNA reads TGTGCCAGCAGCTGGACTAGCGGGGGGCGGGGAGATACGCAGTATTTT. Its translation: CASSWTSGGRGDTQYF.

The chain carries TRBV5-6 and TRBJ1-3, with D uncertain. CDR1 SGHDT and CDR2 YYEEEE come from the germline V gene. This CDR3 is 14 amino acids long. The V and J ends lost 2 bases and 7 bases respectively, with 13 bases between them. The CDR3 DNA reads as TGTGCCAGCAGCTTAGGCAGGTACACTAACACCATATATTTT. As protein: CASSLGRYTNTIYF. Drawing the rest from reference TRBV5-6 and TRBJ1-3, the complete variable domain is DAGVTQSPTHLIKTRGQQVTLRCSPKSGHDTVSWYQQALGQGPQFIFQYYEEEERQRGNFPDRFSGHQFPNYSSELNVNALLLGDSALYLCASSLGRYTNTIYFGEGSWLTVV.

CDR3 DNA: TGTGCCAGCAGTGAAACTAGCGGGGACACAGATACGCAGTATTTT. This codes for CASSETSGDTDTQYF. This chain connects TRBV6-1 to TRBJ2-3; 10 bases align to TRBD2. The CDR3 runs to 15 residues. Germline CDR1 MNHNS, CDR2 SASEGT. V lost 2 bases, J lost 2 bases, and 1 base stayed unmatched.

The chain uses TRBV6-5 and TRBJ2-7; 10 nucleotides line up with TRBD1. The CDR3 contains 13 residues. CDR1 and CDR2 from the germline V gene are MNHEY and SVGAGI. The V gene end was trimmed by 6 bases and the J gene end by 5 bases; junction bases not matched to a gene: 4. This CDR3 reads CASRRQGAHEQYV. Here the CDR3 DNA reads TGTGCCAGCAGAAGACAGGGGGCGCACGAGCAGTACGTC.

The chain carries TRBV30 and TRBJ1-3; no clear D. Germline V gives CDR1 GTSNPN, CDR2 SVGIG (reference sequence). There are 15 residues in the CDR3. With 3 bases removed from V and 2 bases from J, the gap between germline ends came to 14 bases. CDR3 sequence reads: CAWSTSFGAGNTIYF. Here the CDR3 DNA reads TGTGCCTGGAGCACCTCCTTCGGGGCTGGAAACACCATATATTTT.

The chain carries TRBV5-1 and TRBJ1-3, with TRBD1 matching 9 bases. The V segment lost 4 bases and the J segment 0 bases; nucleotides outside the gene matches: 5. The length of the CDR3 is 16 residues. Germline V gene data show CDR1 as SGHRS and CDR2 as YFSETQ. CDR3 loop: CASSMTGGDSGNTIYF. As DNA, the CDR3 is TGCGCCAGCAGCATGACAGGGGGAGACTCTGGAAACACCATATATTTT.

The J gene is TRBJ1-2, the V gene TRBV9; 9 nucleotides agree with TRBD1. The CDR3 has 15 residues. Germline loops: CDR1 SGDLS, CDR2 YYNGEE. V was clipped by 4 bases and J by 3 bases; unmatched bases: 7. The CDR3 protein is CASSLTGGADYGYTF. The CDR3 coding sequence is TGTGCCAGCAGCCTAACAGGGGGCGCGGACTATGGCTACACCTTC.

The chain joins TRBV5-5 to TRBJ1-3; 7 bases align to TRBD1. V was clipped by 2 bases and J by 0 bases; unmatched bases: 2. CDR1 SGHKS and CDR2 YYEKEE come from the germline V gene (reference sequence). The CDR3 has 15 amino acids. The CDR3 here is CASSFRTGSGNTIYF. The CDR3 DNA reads TGTGCCAGCAGCTTCAGGACAGGCTCTGGAAACACCATATATTTT.

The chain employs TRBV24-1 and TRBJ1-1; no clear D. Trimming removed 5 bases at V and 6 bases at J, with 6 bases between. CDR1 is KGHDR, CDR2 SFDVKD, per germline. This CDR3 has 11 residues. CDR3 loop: CATSADSEAFF. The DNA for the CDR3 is TGTGCCACCAGTGCCGACTCTGAAGCTTTCTTT.

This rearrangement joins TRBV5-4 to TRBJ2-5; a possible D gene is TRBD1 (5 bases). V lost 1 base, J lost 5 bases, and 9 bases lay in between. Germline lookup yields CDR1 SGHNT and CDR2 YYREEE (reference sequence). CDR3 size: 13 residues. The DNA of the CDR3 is TGTGCCAGCAGCTTGAAGGGGCGGGAGACCCAGTACTTC. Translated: CASSLKGRETQYF.

CDR3 nucleotides: TGTGCCAGCTCAACCCTTACAGGGGCAAACACTGAAGCTTTCTTT. Translating gives CASSTLTGANTEAFF. The genes are TRBV18 and TRBJ1-1, with 7 bases fitting TRBD1. Per germline, CDR1 KGHSH and CDR2 LQKENI. The CDR3 sequence is 15 residues long. The ends lost 5 bases at V and 2 bases at J; junction bases unmatched: 8.

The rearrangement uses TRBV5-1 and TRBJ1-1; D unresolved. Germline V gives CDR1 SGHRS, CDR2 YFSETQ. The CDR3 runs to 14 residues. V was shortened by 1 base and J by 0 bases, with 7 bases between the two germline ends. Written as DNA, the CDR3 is TGCGCCAGCAGCTTGCCCCAGATGAACACTGAAGCTTTCTTT. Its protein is CASSLPQMNTEAFF.

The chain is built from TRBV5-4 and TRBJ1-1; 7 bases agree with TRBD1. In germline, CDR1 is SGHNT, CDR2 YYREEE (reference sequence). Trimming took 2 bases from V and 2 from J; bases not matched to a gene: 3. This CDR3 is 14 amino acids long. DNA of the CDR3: TGTGCCAGCAGCTTAGACAGGGCTAACACTGAAGCTTTCTTT. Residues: CASSLDRANTEAFF.

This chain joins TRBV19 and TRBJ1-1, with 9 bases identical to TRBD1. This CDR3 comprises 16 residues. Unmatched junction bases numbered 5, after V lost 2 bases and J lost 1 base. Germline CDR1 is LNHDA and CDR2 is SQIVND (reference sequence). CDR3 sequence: CASSITGTGRNTEAFF. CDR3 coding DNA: TGTGCCAGTAGTATAACCGGGACAGGGAGGAACACTGAAGCTTTCTTT. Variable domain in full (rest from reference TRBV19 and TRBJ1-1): DGGITQSPKYLFRKEGQNVTLSCEQNLNHDAMYWYRQDPGQGLRLIYYSQIVNDFQKGDIAEGYSVSREKKESFPLTVTSAQKNPTAFYLCASSITGTGRNTEAFFGQGTRLTVV.

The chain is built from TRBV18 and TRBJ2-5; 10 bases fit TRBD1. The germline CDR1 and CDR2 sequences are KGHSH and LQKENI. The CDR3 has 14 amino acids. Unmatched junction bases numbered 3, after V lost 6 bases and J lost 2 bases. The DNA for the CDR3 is TGTGCCAGCTCCCGGACAGGGGGGCAAGAGACCCAGTACTTC. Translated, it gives CASSRTGGQETQYF.

CDR3 amino acids: CAISEAGGGYGYTF. The CDR3 DNA reads TGTGCCATCAGTGAGGCAGGGGGTGGCTATGGCTACACCTTC. V gene TRBV10-3 combines with J gene TRBJ1-2, with TRBD1 matching 7 bases. The germline gives CDR1 ENHRY, CDR2 SYGVKD. The V gene end was trimmed by 2 bases and the J gene end by 4 bases; junction bases not matched to a gene: 4. This CDR3 spans 14 amino acids.

The CDR3 loop reads CASSLRGGRTEAFF. The CDR3 DNA is TGCGCCAGCAGCCTGAGAGGGGGCCGAACTGAAGCTTTCTTT. This chain links TRBV5-1 with TRBJ1-1; 7 bases are shared with TRBD1. This CDR3 is built from 14 residues. Per germline, CDR1 SGHRS and CDR2 YFSETQ. With V trimmed by 4 bases and J by 5 bases, 8 bases remained unmatched.